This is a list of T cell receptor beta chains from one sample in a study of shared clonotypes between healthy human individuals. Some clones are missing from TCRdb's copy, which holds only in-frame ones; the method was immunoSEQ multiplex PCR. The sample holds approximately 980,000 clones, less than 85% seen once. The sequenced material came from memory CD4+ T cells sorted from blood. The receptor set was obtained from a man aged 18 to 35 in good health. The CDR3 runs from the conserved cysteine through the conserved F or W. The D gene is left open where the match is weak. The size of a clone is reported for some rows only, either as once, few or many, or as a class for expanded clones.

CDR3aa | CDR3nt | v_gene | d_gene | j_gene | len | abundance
CASSRMGKETQYF | TGTGCCAGTAGTAGAATGGGGAAAGAGACCCAGTACTTC | TRBV19 | NA | TRBJ2-5 | 13 | NA
CASRGTSGGGDTQYF | TGTGCCAGCAGAGGGACTAGCGGGGGGGGTGATACGCAGTATTTT | TRBV2 | TRBD2 | TRBJ2-3 | 15 | NA
CASRGHEQYF | TGTGCCAGCAGGGGCCACGAGCAGTACTTC | TRBV28 | NA | TRBJ2-7 | 10 | NA
CASSQGSLAGRASSYEQYF | TGTGCCAGCAGCCAAGGTTCCCTAGCGGGGAGAGCTAGCTCCTACGAGCAGTACTTC | TRBV4-2 | TRBD2 | TRBJ2-7 | 19 | NA
CASSLTGAETQYF | TGTGCCAGCAGCTTAACAGGGGCGGAGACCCAGTACTTC | TRBV7-8 | TRBD1 | TRBJ2-5 | 13 | NA
CASSFSSLDTQYF | TGCGCCAGCAGCTTCTCGAGCCTAGATACGCAGTATTTT | TRBV5-1 | NA | TRBJ2-3 | 13 | NA
CASSQGQGGAQPQHF | TGTGCCAGCAGCCAGGGACAGGGGGGAGCTCAGCCCCAGCATTTT | TRBV5-6 | TRBD1 | TRBJ1-5 | 15 | once
CASSLDYTSYEQYF | TGTGCCAGCAGCTTGGACTACACATCCTACGAGCAGTACTTC | TRBV5-4 | NA | TRBJ2-7 | 14 | NA
CASSSQTRDRGAEASYNEQFF | TGTGCCAGTAGCTCTCAAACTCGGGACAGGGGCGCTGAGGCGTCCTACAATGAGCAGTTCTTC | TRBV19 | TRBD1 | TRBJ2-1 | 21 | many
CASSPSRTTVEQFF | TGTGCCAGCTCACCTAGTCGAACTACCGTAGAGCAGTTCTTC | TRBV18 | NA | TRBJ2-1 | 14 | many
CASSFGRGYNYGYTF | TGCGCCAGCAGCTTTGGAAGGGGGTATAACTATGGCTACACCTTC | TRBV5-1 | NA | TRBJ1-2 | 15 | NA
CASSLEARQLTGNTIYF | TGCGCCAGCAGCTTGGAGGCAAGGCAGTTGACTGGAAACACCATATATTTT | TRBV5-1 | NA | TRBJ1-3 | 17 | NA
CASSLVGGKDFYEQYF | TGCGCCAGCAGCTTGGTCGGAGGGAAAGACTTCTACGAGCAGTACTTC | TRBV5-1 | NA | TRBJ2-7 | 16 | NA
CASSLLPINYGYTF | TGTGCCAGCAGCTTACTCCCAATTAACTATGGCTACACCTTC | TRBV6-5 | NA | TRBJ1-2 | 14 | NA
CASSLRGQGRSEKLFF | TGTGCCAGCAGCTTGAGGGGCCAGGGGCGTTCTGAAAAACTGTTTTTT | TRBV5-4 | NA | TRBJ1-4 | 16 | NA
CASSQDLTRGETQYF | TGCGCCAGCAGCCAAGATCTAACTAGAGGGGAGACCCAGTACTTC | TRBV4-1 | NA | TRBJ2-5 | 15 | NA
CASSIGTGGYNEQFF | TGTGCCAGCAGTATCGGGACAGGGGGCTACAATGAGCAGTTCTTC | TRBV27 | TRBD1 | TRBJ2-1 | 15 | NA
CASSLGPGGETQYF | TGCGCCAGCAGCCTTGGACCCGGGGGTGAGACCCAGTACTTC | TRBV5-1 | NA | TRBJ2-5 | 14 | NA
CASGPPPLGTDTQYF | TGTGCTAGTGGCCCGCCTCCGTTGGGCACAGATACGCAGTATTTT | TRBV12-5 | NA | TRBJ2-3 | 15 | NA
CASSVGPYEKLFF | TGTGCCAGCAGCGTAGGCCCTTATGAAAAACTGTTTTTT | TRBV9 | NA | TRBJ1-4 | 13 | NA
CASSPWGGEGQETQYF | TGTGCCAGCAGCCCTTGGGGGGGAGAAGGGCAAGAGACCCAGTACTTC | TRBV28 | TRBD2 | TRBJ2-5 | 16 | NA
CASSAGTGVRAFF | TGTGCCAGCAGTGCAGGGACAGGGGTACGAGCTTTCTTT | TRBV6-1 | TRBD1 | TRBJ1-1 | 13 | NA
CASSSVLPGRETQYF | TGTGCCAGCTCATCAGTCCTTCCTGGCCGGGAGACCCAGTACTTC | TRBV18 | NA | TRBJ2-5 | 15 | NA
CASSSGRQGARGYTF | TGTGCCAGCAGTTCGGGAAGACAGGGGGCGAGAGGCTACACCTTC | TRBV6-6 | TRBD1 | TRBJ1-2 | 15 | NA
CASSVAGQGTDTQYF | TGTGCCAGCAGCGTAGCGGGACAGGGCACAGATACGCAGTATTTT | TRBV9 | TRBD1 | TRBJ2-3 | 15 | NA
CAISEGTADNQPQHF | TGTGCCATCAGTGAGGGGACAGCGGACAATCAGCCCCAGCATTTT | TRBV10-3 | TRBD1 | TRBJ1-5 | 15 | NA
CASSPALGPGGYEKLFF | TGCGCCAGCAGCCCCGCCCTTGGGCCAGGGGGCTATGAAAAACTGTTTTTT | TRBV4-1 | TRBD1 | TRBJ1-4 | 17 | NA
CAISRGANTEAFF | TGTGCCATCTCCCGGGGGGCGAACACTGAAGCTTTCTTT | TRBV10-3 | NA | TRBJ1-1 | 13 | NA
CAWSTGGTVYSGATGELFF | TGTGCCTGGAGCACAGGTGGGACAGTTTATAGCGGGGCGACCGGGGAGCTGTTTTTT | TRBV30 | NA | TRBJ2-2 | 19 | NA
CASSPDPSYEQYF | TGCGCCAGCAGCCCCGACCCCTCCTACGAGCAGTACTTC | TRBV5-1 | NA | TRBJ2-7 | 13 | NA
CASSETGTGRREFF | TGTGCCAGCAGTGAGACCGGGACAGGGCGGCGGGAGTTCTTC | TRBV27 | TRBD1 | TRBJ2-1 | 14 | NA
CASSVVSRDRGDYEQYF | TGTGCCAGCAGCGTAGTTTCGAGGGACAGGGGGGACTACGAGCAGTACTTC | TRBV9 | TRBD1 | TRBJ2-7 | 17 | NA
CASRIGSQETQYF | TGCGCCAGCCGTATAGGATCACAAGAGACCCAGTACTTC | TRBV5-1 | NA | TRBJ2-5 | 13 | once
CASSFQAGGNTIYF | TGTGCCAGCAGCTTTCAGGCCGGTGGAAACACCATATATTTT | TRBV5-6 | NA | TRBJ1-3 | 14 | few
CASSFRQGGSGNTIYF | TGTGCCAGCAGCTTCCGACAAGGGGGTTCTGGAAACACCATATATTTT | TRBV7-2 | NA | TRBJ1-3 | 16 | NA
CASSLGGLAGNGETQYF | TGTGCCAGCAGCTTAGGGGGACTAGCGGGGAATGGTGAGACCCAGTACTTC | TRBV11-2 | TRBD2 | TRBJ2-5 | 17 | NA
CASSKGLTDTQYF | TGTGCCAGCAGTAAGGGGCTCACAGATACGCAGTATTTT | TRBV7-3 | NA | TRBJ2-3 | 13 | NA
CASSQGSGTNYGYTF | TGCGCCAGCAGCCAAGGCTCGGGTACTAACTATGGCTACACCTTC | TRBV4-1 | NA | TRBJ1-2 | 15 | once
CASSLLGQGDGEQYF | TGTGCCAGCTCGCTCCTCGGACAGGGGGATGGCGAGCAGTACTTC | TRBV18 | TRBD1 | TRBJ2-7 | 15 | NA
CASSTFKAVSYNEQFF | TGTGCCAGTAGTACTTTCAAAGCGGTGTCCTACAATGAGCAGTTCTTC | TRBV19 | NA | TRBJ2-1 | 16 | NA
CSARVENEQFF | TGCAGTGCTAGAGTGGAGAATGAGCAGTTCTTC | TRBV20-1 | NA | TRBJ2-1 | 11 | many
CASSQPDRGVEKLFF | TGCGCCAGCAGCCAACCGGACAGGGGGGTTGAAAAACTGTTTTTT | TRBV4-1 | TRBD1 | TRBJ1-4 | 15 | NA
CASSVEQGSYEQYF | TGTGCCAGCAGTGTAGAGCAGGGGAGCTACGAGCAGTACTTC | TRBV6-1 | NA | TRBJ2-7 | 14 | NA
CASSLLQPRQPYEQYF | TGTGCCAGCAGCTTACTGCAGCCTAGACAGCCTTACGAGCAGTACTTC | TRBV11-2 | NA | TRBJ2-7 | 16 | once
CASSKRKGTGGSYEQYF | TGTGCCAGCAGCAAAAGGAAAGGGACAGGGGGCTCCTACGAGCAGTACTTC | TRBV21-1 | NA | TRBJ2-7 | 17 | NA
CASSQMTGTGYAFF | TGTGCCAGCAGCCAAATGACCGGGACAGGGTATGCTTTCTTT | TRBV14 | TRBD1 | TRBJ1-1 | 14 | few
CASSLSQGAYEQYF | TGTGCCAGCAGCTTATCGCAGGGGGCTTACGAGCAGTACTTC | TRBV7-2 | TRBD1 | TRBJ2-7 | 14 | NA
CASSPSRETQYF | TGTGCCAGCAGCCCATCAAGAGAGACCCAGTACTTC | TRBV11-2 | NA | TRBJ2-5 | 12 | many
CASSRTSSDEQYF | TGTGCCAGCAGCCGGACTAGCTCGGACGAGCAGTACTTC | TRBV7-3 | TRBD2 | TRBJ2-7 | 13 | once
CASSSPGTGPKGELFF | TGTGCCAGCAGTTCCCCCGGGACAGGCCCTAAAGGCGAACTGTTTTTT | TRBV28 | TRBD1 | TRBJ1-4 | 16 | few
CASSLGTQGYNEQFF | TGCGCCAGCAGCCTGGGGACTCAGGGCTACAATGAGCAGTTCTTC | TRBV4-3 | NA | TRBJ2-1 | 15 | NA
CATSRGSGEETQYF | TGTGCCACCAGCAGAGGTAGCGGGGAAGAGACCCAGTACTTC | TRBV15 | TRBD2 | TRBJ2-5 | 14 | NA
CASSENNEQFF | TGTGCCAGCAGTGAAAACAATGAGCAGTTCTTC | TRBV2 | NA | TRBJ2-1 | 11 | NA
CASSKGQNNQPQHF | TGTGCCAGCAGCAAAGGACAGAACAATCAGCCCCAGCATTTT | TRBV21-1 | NA | TRBJ1-5 | 14 | NA
CASSSRLAGGTQYF | TGTGCCAGCAGCTCTAGACTAGCGGGAGGGACGCAGTATTTT | TRBV7-6 | TRBD2 | TRBJ2-3 | 14 | NA
CASSLAPAGDNEQFF | TGCGCCAGCAGCTTGGCTCCCGCAGGCGACAATGAGCAGTTCTTC | TRBV5-1 | NA | TRBJ2-1 | 15 | NA
CASSVGGSSPLHF | TGTGCCAGCTCCGTCGGGGGCAGCTCACCCCTCCACTTT | TRBV14 | NA | TRBJ1-6 | 13 | NA
CASSLAEFSRNEQYF | TGTGCCAGCAGCCTGGCGGAGTTCTCGCGGAACGAGCAGTACTTC | TRBV5-6 | NA | TRBJ2-7 | 15 | NA
CAITADSTDTQYF | TGTGCCATCACGGCGGACAGCACAGATACGCAGTATTTT | TRBV10-3 | NA | TRBJ2-3 | 13 | once
CASSLGGHNPSTDTQYF | TGTGCCAGCAGCTTAGGCGGACACAACCCGAGCACAGATACGCAGTATTTT | TRBV7-2 | NA | TRBJ2-3 | 17 | once